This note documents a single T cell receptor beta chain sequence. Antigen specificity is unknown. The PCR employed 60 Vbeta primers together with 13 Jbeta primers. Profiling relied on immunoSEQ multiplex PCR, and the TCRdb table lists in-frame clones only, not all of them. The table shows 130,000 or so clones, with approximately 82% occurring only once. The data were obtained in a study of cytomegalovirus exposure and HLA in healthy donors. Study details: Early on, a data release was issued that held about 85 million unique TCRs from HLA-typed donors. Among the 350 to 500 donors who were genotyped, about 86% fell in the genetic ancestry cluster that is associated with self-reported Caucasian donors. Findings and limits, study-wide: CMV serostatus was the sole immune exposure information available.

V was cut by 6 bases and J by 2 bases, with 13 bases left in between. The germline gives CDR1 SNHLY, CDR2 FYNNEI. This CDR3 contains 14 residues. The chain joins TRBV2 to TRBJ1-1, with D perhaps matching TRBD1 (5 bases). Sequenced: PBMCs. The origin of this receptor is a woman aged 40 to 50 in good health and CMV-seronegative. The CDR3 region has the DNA TGTGCCAGCAGGAAAGGAGACAGAAACACTGAAGCTTTCTTT. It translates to CASRKGDRNTEAFF.